This entry features one T cell receptor (beta chain) sequence. Antigen: not known. The same CDR3 also results from other DNA sequences found in this sample. These data originate in a study of cytomegalovirus exposure and HLA in healthy donors. Background on the study: The study placed over 65% of its roughly 410 genotyped donors in the Caucasian-associated ancestry cluster.

Both 60 Vbeta primers and 13 Jbeta primers went into the PCR. Sequencing was performed with immunoSEQ multiplex PCR; in TCRdb, only in-frame clones are kept and a portion is missing. This table has 160,000 or so clones, approximately 80% appearing once. Findings of the study overall: Follow-up analysis found HLA locus-dependent TCR association rates, highest for DRB1 and lowest for HLA-C. An analysis was carried out at a later point. It showed that HLA-associated TCR beta chains were more clonally expanded than equally common non-associated chains. In an earlier analysis, about 87% or about 30%: the productive usage of most TCR beta V segments.

Germline CDR1 and CDR2: SQVTM and ANQGSEA. The CDR3 has 12 amino acids. V lost 6 bases, J lost 3 bases, and 9 bases lay in between. Specimen: PBMCs. The rearrangement uses TRBV29-1 and TRBJ1-5; no reliable D call. The clonotype comes from a male donor in good health and CMV-seropositive. The chain's CDR3 is CSVGGNNQPQHF. The CDR3 DNA reads as TGCAGCGTGGGAGGGAACAATCAGCCCCAGCATTTT.